This T cell receptor (beta chain) was retrieved from a study of blood T cell repertoires in COVID-19. In the study overall: The United States, Italy and Spain were the sources of the acute and convalescent COVID-19 samples. From T cells, B-cell-depleted T cells, or PBMCs came the material, which was cDNA or gDNA.

The sample holds one count of this clone. Seattle-derived patients entered the study during active infection and were followed longitudinally. Authors' processing steps: The assay estimated nucleated cells by amplifying reference gene primers. Only in-frame clones appear in the TCRdb table, and some are missing; sequencing was by immunoSEQ multiplex PCR. Clone size and V and J calls were adopted from that table, with D and trimming inferred from the DNA. The sample consists of 35,000 to 45,000 clones, around 90% of them appearing once. This CDR3 is built from 14 residues. The V gene lost 4 bases and the J gene lost 4 bases, with 11 bases spanning the gap. Germline-derived CDR1 and CDR2 are SGHDN and FVKESK.

The V and J genes are TRBV14 and TRBJ1-3, with TRBD1 as a possible D gene (5 bases). This TCR was sampled from a man in his fifties or sixties with COVID-19, enrolled during active disease. The specimen sequenced was peripheral blood. CDR3 bases: TGTGCCAGCAGCCGATGGACAATCGGAAACACCATATATTTT. Its translation: CASSRWTIGNTIYF.